This T cell receptor (beta chain) was captured in a study of shared clonotypes between healthy human individuals. It was CD45RO-negative cells, positively selected for CCR7, that made up naive CD8 cells, with terminally differentiated effector memory CD45RA+ cells excluded. The study drew its donors from healthy HIV-negative adults without recent acute infections or vaccinations. V dropped 3 bases and J dropped 1 base, with 20 bases sitting between them. Germline assignment: CDR1 ENHRY and CDR2 SYGVKD. CDR3 size: 18 residues. Overall study findings and caveats: Sampling covered blood only; tissue repertoires likely differ. Across a handful of donors, naive CD4 shared about 5%, naive CD8 less than 4%, memory CD4 roughly 2.4%, memory CD8 about 0.4%. Unshared clonotypes carried lower generation probabilities than those common to all four donors.

On this clone itself: What it binds is unknown.

The data were produced by immunoSEQ multiplex PCR, yet TCRdb's version contains in-frame clones alone and is incomplete. This sample has 800,000 or so clones; approximately 97% occur once, and the top ten carry about 0.25%. Input material: naive CD8+ T cells sorted from blood. This TCR was recovered from a young man in good health. The chain uses TRBV10-3 and TRBJ2-3, with D possibly TRBD2 on 5 matching bases. The CDR3 loop is CAISELQSGLGRTDTQYF. CDR3 DNA: TGTGCCATCAGTGAACTTCAATCGGGGTTAGGTCGCACAGATACGCAGTATTTT.